This T cell receptor (beta chain) originates from a study of control samples from healthy donors and cancer patients. The CDR3 contains 14 residues. V was shortened by 4 bases and J by 8 bases, with 17 bases between the two germline ends. The germline V gene has CDR1 MNHEY and CDR2 SVGAGI. Measured with immunoSEQ multiplex PCR; TCRdb has only the in-frame clones, and not every one. The sample contains fewer than 500,000 clones, 80% to 95% of which appear only once. Sequenced sample: PBMCs. The chain links TRBV6-5 to TRBJ1-2, with D perhaps matching TRBD1 (5 bases). The sequence was collected from a man aged 35 to 55 with head and neck cancer. The CDR3 region is CASSSLGVRMGYTF. CDR3 DNA sequence: TGTGCCAGCAGTTCTTTGGGGGTGAGAATGGGCTACACCTTC.